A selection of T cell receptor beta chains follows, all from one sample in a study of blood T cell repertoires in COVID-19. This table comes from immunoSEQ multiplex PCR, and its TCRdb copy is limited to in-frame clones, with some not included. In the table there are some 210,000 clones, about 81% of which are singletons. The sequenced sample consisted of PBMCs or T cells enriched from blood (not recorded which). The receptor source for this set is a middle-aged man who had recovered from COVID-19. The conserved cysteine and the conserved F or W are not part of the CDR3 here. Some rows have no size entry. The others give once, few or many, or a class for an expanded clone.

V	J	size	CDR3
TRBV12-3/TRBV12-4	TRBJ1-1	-	ASSQVVGTEAF
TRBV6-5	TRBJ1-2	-	ASSYTGALNYGYT
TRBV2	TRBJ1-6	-	ASQGQGESPLH
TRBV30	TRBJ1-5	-	AWRGNQGQPQH
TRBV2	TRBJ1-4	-	ASSEEGATNEKLF
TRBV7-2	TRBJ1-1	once	ASSLDRGIMNTEAF
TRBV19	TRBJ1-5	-	ASRYLDRVNQPQH
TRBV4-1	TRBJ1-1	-	ASSQDRGTNAGPKAEAF
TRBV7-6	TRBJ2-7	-	ASSPWTSGSRYEQY
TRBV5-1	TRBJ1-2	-	ASSLDQVQSYT
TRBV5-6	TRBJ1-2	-	ASSVMGRSNYGYT
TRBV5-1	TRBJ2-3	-	ASSPRVAGGLVVSTDTQY
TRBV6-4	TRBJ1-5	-	ASRRDREFLRNQPQH
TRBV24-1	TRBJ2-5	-	ATSGASGKLETQY
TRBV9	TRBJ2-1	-	ASGTSGETNEQF
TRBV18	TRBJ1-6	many	ASSRQGKLNSPLH
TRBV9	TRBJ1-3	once	ASSRSSHNSGNTIY
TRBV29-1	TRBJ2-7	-	SVGRSYEQY
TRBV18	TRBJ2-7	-	ASSPPGQGTSYEQY
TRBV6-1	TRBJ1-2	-	ASSEAATVQGKYGYT
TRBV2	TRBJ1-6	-	ASSPRQNQTPYNSPLH
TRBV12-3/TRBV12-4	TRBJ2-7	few	ASSSQGGDEQY
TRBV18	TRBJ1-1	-	ASSNSKPGQKYTEAF